These 9 T cell receptor beta chains share one sample of origin, sequenced in a study of blood T cell repertoires in COVID-19. Assay: immunoSEQ multiplex PCR; the TCRdb copy retains only in-frame clones and omits some. In the table there are a few hundred thousand clones, approximately 86% of which are singletons. The source material was PBMCs or T cells enriched from blood (not recorded which). The source is a woman in her forties with acute COVID-19.

This clone was detected once. V and J are TRBV5-1 and TRBJ2-5; weak D call: TRBD1 (6 bases). Trimming removed 6 bases at V and 2 bases at J, with 14 bases between. The CDR3 consists of 14 residues. Germline assignment: CDR1 SGHRS and CDR2 YFSETQ. The CDR3 bases are TGCGCCAGCACGGAGCCAGGACAGCAAGAGACCCAGTACTTC. Its protein is CASTEPGQQETQYF.

This chain links TRBV13 with TRBJ1-2; 8 nucleotides align to TRBD1. This CDR3 spans 14 amino acids. Per germline, CDR1 PRHDT and CDR2 FYEKMQ (reference sequence). The V gene end was trimmed by 3 bases and the J gene end by 2 bases; junction bases not matched to a gene: 2. CDR3 bases: TGTGCCAGCAGCTTTGGACAGGGAAACTATGGCTACACCTTC. Its translation: CASSFGQGNYGYTF.

The CDR3 region is CASSQAREAFF. CDR3 DNA sequence: TGTGCCAGCAGCCAGGCCCGTGAAGCTTTCTTT. This chain links TRBV14 with TRBJ1-1; D not resolved. Trimming left V 3 bases short and J 7 bases short, with 6 bases between. This CDR3 has 11 amino acids. Germline loops: CDR1 SGHDN, CDR2 FVKESK.

The rearrangement joins TRBV3-1 (or the pseudogene TRBV3-2) to TRBJ1-6; D possibly corresponds to TRBD1 (6 bases). CDR1 and CDR2 (germline): LGHDT, YNNKEL (reference sequence). Between the trimmed V and J ends, which lost 0 bases and 7 bases, there was a span of 10 bases. The CDR3 consists of 15 residues. CDR3 sequence reads: CASSQDTGRNSPLHF. The CDR3 coding sequence is TGTGCCAGCAGCCAAGATACAGGGCGAAATTCACCCCTCCACTTT.

J is TRBJ2-1 and V is TRBV7-3; 8 positions match TRBD2. Germline assignment: CDR1 SGHTA and CDR2 FQGTGA. The CDR3 contains 16 residues. The V and J ends lost 5 bases and 7 bases, in that order; junction bases with no gene match: 13. Here the CDR3 DNA reads TGTGCCAGCAGCCTGAAAGCGGGGGCCCTTGCAAATGAGCAGTTCTTC. This codes for CASSLKAGALANEQFF.

This chain uses TRBV18 with TRBJ1-2; D call uncertain. The CDR3 is 14 amino acids. Germline-derived CDR1 and CDR2 are KGHSH and LQKENI. The V gene lost 2 bases and the J gene lost 0 bases, with 7 bases spanning the gap. The CDR3 spells CASSPVLSNYGYTF. In nucleotides, the CDR3 is TGTGCCAGCTCACCAGTCTTATCTAACTATGGCTACACCTTC.

CDR3 amino acids: CASSTSGLSSYNEQFF. Written as DNA, the CDR3 is TGTGCCAGCAGTACGAGCGGGCTAAGCTCCTACAATGAGCAGTTCTTC. The chain couples TRBV27 to TRBJ2-1, with D possibly matching TRBD2 (6 bases). Germline V gene lookup returns CDR1 MNHEY and CDR2 SMNVEV (reference sequence). V lost 5 bases and J 0 bases, leaving 14 bases between the germline ends. The CDR3 runs 16 residues.

The chain joins TRBV15 to TRBJ1-2, with no clear D. Trimming took 0 bases from V and 4 from J, leaving 9 bases between them. The CDR3 length is 14 residues. The V gene's germline CDR1 is LNHNV and CDR2 YYDKDF (reference sequence). The CDR3 bases are TGTGCCACCAGCAGAGATTTTCAGTCCTATGGCTACACCTTC. This encodes CATSRDFQSYGYTF.

The V gene is TRBV9, the J gene TRBJ2-5; TRBD1 aligns across 7 bases. The length of the CDR3 is 15 residues. The V and J ends lost 4 bases and 2 bases, in that order; junction bases with no gene match: 8. Germline lookup yields CDR1 SGDLS and CDR2 YYNGEE. The CDR3 is CASSRRDSQQETQYF. The CDR3 nucleotides read TGTGCCAGCAGCCGACGGGACAGCCAGCAAGAGACCCAGTACTTC.